Given below is one T cell receptor beta chain in context. Its matching antigen is unknown. The assay used deep level. Only in-frame clones appear in the TCRdb table, and some are missing; sequencing was by immunoSEQ multiplex PCR. The sample contains some 2,000,000 clones, over 85% of which appear only once. CD45RO-negative, CCR7-positively selected cells formed the naive CD8 fraction, excluding terminally differentiated effector memory CD45RA+ cells. This entry is derived from a study of shared clonotypes between healthy human individuals. Study-wide results and caveats: What rarefaction showed was incomplete sorted-subset sequencing despite large depth. Sampling covered blood only; tissue repertoires likely differ.

Sequencing was carried out using naive CD8+ T cells sorted from blood. This TCR was recovered from a man between 18 and 29 years old in good health.

This CDR3 is CASSVGVANQPQHF. DNA for the CDR3: TGTGCCAGCAGCGTAGGGGTGGCCAATCAGCCCCAGCATTTT. The gene calls are TRBV9 and TRBJ1-5; D is undetermined. V lost 0 bases to trimming and J lost 3 bases, with 7 bases between them. The length of the CDR3 is 14 residues. The germline V gene has CDR1 SGDLS and CDR2 YYNGEE.